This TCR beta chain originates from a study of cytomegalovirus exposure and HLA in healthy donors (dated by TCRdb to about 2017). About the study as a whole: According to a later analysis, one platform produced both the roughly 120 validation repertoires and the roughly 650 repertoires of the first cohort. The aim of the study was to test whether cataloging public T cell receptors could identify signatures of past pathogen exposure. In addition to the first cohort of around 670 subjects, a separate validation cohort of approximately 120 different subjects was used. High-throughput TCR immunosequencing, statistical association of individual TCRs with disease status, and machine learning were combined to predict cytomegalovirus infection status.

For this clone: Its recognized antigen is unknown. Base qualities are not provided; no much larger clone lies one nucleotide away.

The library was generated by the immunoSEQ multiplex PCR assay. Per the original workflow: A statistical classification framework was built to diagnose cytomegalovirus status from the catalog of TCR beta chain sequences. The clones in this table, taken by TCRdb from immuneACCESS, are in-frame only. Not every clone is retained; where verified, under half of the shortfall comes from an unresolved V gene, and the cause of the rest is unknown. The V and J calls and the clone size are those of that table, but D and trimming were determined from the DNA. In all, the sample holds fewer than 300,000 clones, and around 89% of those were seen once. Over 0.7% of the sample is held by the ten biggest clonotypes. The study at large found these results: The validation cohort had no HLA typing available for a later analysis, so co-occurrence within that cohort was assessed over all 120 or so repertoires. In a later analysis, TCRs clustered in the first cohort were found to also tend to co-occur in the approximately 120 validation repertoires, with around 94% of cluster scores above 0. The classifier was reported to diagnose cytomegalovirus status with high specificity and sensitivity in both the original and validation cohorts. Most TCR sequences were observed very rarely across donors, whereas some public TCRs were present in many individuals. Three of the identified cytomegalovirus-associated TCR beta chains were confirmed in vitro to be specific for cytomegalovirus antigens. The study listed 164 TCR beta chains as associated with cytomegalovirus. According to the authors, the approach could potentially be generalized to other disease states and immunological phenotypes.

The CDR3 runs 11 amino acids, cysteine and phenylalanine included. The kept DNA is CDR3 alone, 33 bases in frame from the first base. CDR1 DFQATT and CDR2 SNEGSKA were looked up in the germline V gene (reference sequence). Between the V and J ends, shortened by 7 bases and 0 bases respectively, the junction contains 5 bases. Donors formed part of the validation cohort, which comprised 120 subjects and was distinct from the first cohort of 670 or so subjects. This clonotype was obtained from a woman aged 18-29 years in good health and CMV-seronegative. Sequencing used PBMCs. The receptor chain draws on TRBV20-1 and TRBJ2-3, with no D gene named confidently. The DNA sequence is TGCAGTGTTATGAGCACAGATACGCAGTATTTT. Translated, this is CSVMSTDTQYF.